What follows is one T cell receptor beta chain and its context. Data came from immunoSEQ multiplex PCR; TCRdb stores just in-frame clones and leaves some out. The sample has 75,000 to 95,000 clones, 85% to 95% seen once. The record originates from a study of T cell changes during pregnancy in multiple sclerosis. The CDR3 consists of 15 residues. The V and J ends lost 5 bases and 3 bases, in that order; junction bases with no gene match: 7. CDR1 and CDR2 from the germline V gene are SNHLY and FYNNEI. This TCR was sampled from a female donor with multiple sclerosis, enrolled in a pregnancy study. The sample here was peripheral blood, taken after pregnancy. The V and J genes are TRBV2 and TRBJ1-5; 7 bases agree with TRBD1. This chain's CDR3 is CASSKNRGANQPQHF. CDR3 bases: TGTGCCAGCAGTAAGAACAGGGGAGCCAATCAGCCCCAGCATTTT.